These 9 T cell receptor beta chains were sequenced from one sample in a study of T cell changes during pregnancy in multiple sclerosis. TCRdb's table, derived via immunoSEQ multiplex PCR, lists solely in-frame clones and lacks some. The sample carries 100,000 to 140,000 clones, roughly 92% recorded once. The sequencing here drew on peripheral blood, taken in the third trimester of pregnancy. These receptors originate from a female donor in good health, enrolled as a control in a pregnancy study.

The rearrangement links TRBV27 to TRBJ1-2, with D possibly being TRBD1 (5 bases). Germline V gene lookup returns CDR1 MNHEY and CDR2 SMNVEV (reference sequence). The CDR3 is 17 amino acids. Trimming took off 3 bases at V and 5 bases at J, with 22 bases between the two ends. The CDR3 spells CASSLDRQGGRNYGYTF. DNA for the CDR3: TGTGCCAGCAGTTTGGATCGGCAGGGCGGGAGAAATTATGGCTACACCTTC.

This clone was picked up one time. This rearrangement joins TRBV5-1 to TRBJ2-3, with 8 bases fitting TRBD2. Germline V gene data show CDR1 as SGHRS and CDR2 as YFSETQ. The CDR3 contains 16 residues. The junction had 9 bases not matched to a gene; V was cut back by 4 bases and J by 2 bases. CDR3: CASSPGLAGNTDTQYF. The CDR3 DNA sequence: TGCGCCAGCAGCCCGGGTTTAGCGGGAAACACAGATACGCAGTATTTT.

The CDR3: CATSRSLNEQFF. The DNA for the CDR3 is TGTGCCACCAGCAGATCATTGAATGAGCAGTTCTTC. The rearrangement joins TRBV15 to TRBJ2-1; D call uncertain. The CDR3 runs 12 residues. Germline-derived CDR1 and CDR2 are LNHNV and YYDKDF (reference sequence). Trimming shortened V by 2 bases and J by 7 bases, and 6 bases separated the two germline ends.

The chain recombines TRBV7-2 with TRBJ1-1; TRBD1 might be the D (6 bases). Trimming stripped 4 bases from V and 2 bases from J, with 11 bases between. The V gene's germline CDR1 is SGHTA and CDR2 FQGNSA. The CDR3 contains 14 residues. CDR3 coding DNA: TGTGCCAGCAGCTACAGGGCTTTCAACACTGAAGCTTTCTTT. This translates into CASSYRAFNTEAFF.

The CDR3 loop reads CASSPQKAKNIQYF. CDR3 in DNA: TGTGCCAGCAGCCCGCAGAAGGCCAAAAACATTCAGTACTTC. V gene TRBV9 combines with J gene TRBJ2-4, with unresolved D. V dropped 4 bases and J dropped 1 base, with 9 bases sitting between them. CDR3 length: 14 residues. From germline, CDR1 is SGDLS and CDR2 YYNGEE. The full variable domain, completed using reference TRBV9 and TRBJ2-4, is DSGVTQTPKHLITATGQRVTLRCSPRSGDLSVYWYQQSLDQGLQFLIQYYNGEERAKGNILERFSAQQFPDLHSELNLSSLELGDSALYFCASSPQKAKNIQYFGAGTRLSVL.

The chain has TRBV9 and TRBJ1-5; maybe TRBD1 (6 bases). The ends were cut back, 4 bases at V and 3 bases at J, with 17 bases in the middle. CDR3 size: 16 residues. The germline V gene has CDR1 SGDLS and CDR2 YYNGEE. Written as DNA, the CDR3 is TGTGCCAGCAGCAAGGGGGAGGGCTCTGCCAATCAGCCCCAGCATTTT. Residues: CASSKGEGSANQPQHF.

This clone was picked up one time. The chain carries TRBV14 and TRBJ1-2; no definite D call. From germline, CDR1 is SGHDN and CDR2 FVKESK. The CDR3 is 14 residues long. V shed 4 bases and J shed 8 bases, with 17 bases lying between them. In DNA, the CDR3 is TGTGCCAGCAGCCCGATCGGACTCCCTGGGGGCTACACCTTC. Its translation is CASSPIGLPGGYTF. The full variable domain, in which reference TRBV14 and TRBJ1-2 provide the parts outside the CDR3, is EAGVTQFPSHSVIEKGQTVTLRCDPISGHDNLYWYRRVMGKEIKFLLHFVKESKQDESGMPNNRFLAERTGGTYSTLKVQPAELEDSGVYFCASSPIGLPGGYTFGSGTRLTVV.

V gene TRBV7-3 combines with J gene TRBJ2-1; 9 positions agree with TRBD2. This CDR3 is built from 12 residues. After removal of 5 bases from V and 11 bases from J, the junction contained 4 bases not matched to a gene. Germline-derived CDR1 and CDR2 are SGHTA and FQGTGA. This CDR3 reads CASSVSGGKQFF. The CDR3 DNA sequence: TGTGCCAGCAGCGTTAGCGGGGGAAAGCAGTTCTTC.

The V gene is TRBV27, the J gene TRBJ2-7; D gene unclear. The CDR3 has 15 residues. CDR1 and CDR2 (germline): MNHEY, SMNVEV (reference sequence). Trimming left V 6 bases short and J 5 bases short, with 20 bases between. The CDR3 sequence: CASRPGLIIVHEQYF. CDR3 bases: TGTGCCAGCAGGCCGGGTCTCATCATCGTCCACGAGCAGTACTTC.